The T cell receptor beta chain described here comes from a study of T cell responses to AZD1222 COVID-19 vaccine. Investigators merged groups given second doses at roughly 4 or roughly 12 weeks. Findings of the study overall: Dominant CD4 TCR responses targeted spike regions 160-218 and 743-854. Females outnumbered males among donors, who were mostly white British; clonal diversity was possibly underestimated.

Using immunoSEQ multiplex PCR, the repertoire was profiled, and TCRdb retains in-frame clones only, with some absent. The data hold about 97,000 clones, with 80% to 90% observed a single time. Worth noting for this clone: The antigen remains unidentified.

The germline gives CDR1 DFQATT, CDR2 SNEGSKA (reference sequence). The CDR3 runs to 11 residues. The starting material was peripheral blood, obtained 28 days after the second AZD1222 dose. This rearrangement joins TRBV20-1 to TRBJ1-2, with a weak D call TRBD1 (6 bases). The receptor was derived from an adult who received the AZD1222 COVID-19 vaccine. CDR3 bases: TGCAGATCACAGGGTAACTATGGCTACACCTTC. It codes for CRSQGNYGYTF.